This paragraph reports one TCR beta chain. These data come from a study of T cell changes during pregnancy in multiple sclerosis. The data were produced by immunoSEQ multiplex PCR, yet TCRdb's version contains in-frame clones alone and is incomplete. The sample consists of 65,000 to 85,000 clones, roughly 93% of them appearing once. V was trimmed by 4 bases and J by 8 bases, leaving 12 bases between them. The CDR3 consists of 13 residues. CDR1 and CDR2 (germline): MGHRA, YSYEKL. This sequence was found in a female donor with multiple sclerosis, enrolled in a pregnancy study. The sequencing used peripheral blood, collected in the third trimester of pregnancy. The chain is built from TRBV4-1 and TRBJ1-3; no firm D call. CDR3 sequence: CASSRAAADTIYF. The CDR3 DNA follows: TGCGCCAGCAGCCGGGCAGCGGCGGACACCATATATTTT.